These T cell receptor beta chains were read from a single sample in a study of blood T cell repertoires in COVID-19. Sequencing was performed with immunoSEQ multiplex PCR; in TCRdb, only in-frame clones are kept and a portion is missing. This table has 250,000 to 350,000 clones, 87% appearing once. Sequences were obtained from peripheral blood. The receptors stem from a man aged 18 to 29 with active or convalescent COVID-19. Each CDR3 is given with its conserved first and last residue. The D gene is left open where the match is weak. Clone size is not always given. Where it is, it says once, few, many or a class for expanded clones.

J gene	D gene	V gene	clone size	CDR3 DNA	CDR3 protein
TRBJ1-5	.	TRBV19	.	TGTGCCAGTAGTATTGCGGGGAATCAGCCCCAGCATTTT	CASSIAGNQPQHF
TRBJ2-5	.	TRBV2	once	TGTGCCAGCAGTGAAGTCACAAACCAAGAGACCCAGTACTTC	CASSEVTNQETQYF
TRBJ2-7	TRBD2	TRBV15	.	TGTGCCACCAGCAGAGTAGAGCGGGAGGTATCCTACGAGCAGTACTTC	CATSRVEREVSYEQYF
TRBJ1-1	TRBD1	TRBV19	.	TGTGCCAGTGCGGCGGACAGGGTGAACACTGAAGCTTTCTTT	CASAADRVNTEAFF
TRBJ2-7	TRBD1	TRBV7-2	.	TGTGCCAGCAGCTTATCACTGGGACAGGGCTACGAGCAGTACTTC	CASSLSLGQGYEQYF
TRBJ1-6	TRBD1	TRBV6-1	many	TGTGCCAGCAGTGAAGGACAGGGGGCTTCACCCCTCCACTTT	CASSEGQGASPLHF
TRBJ1-2	.	TRBV27	.	TGTGCCAGCACCCCGGGGGGCGGCTATGGCTACACCTTC	CASTPGGGYGYTF
TRBJ2-3	.	TRBV5-1	.	TGCGCCAGCAGCTCACACACAGATACGCAGTATTTT	CASSSHTDTQYF
TRBJ2-7	.	TRBV6-1	.	TGTGCCAGCAGTGACGGTTTAAGGCAGTACTTC	CASSDGLRQYF
TRBJ2-1	TRBD1	TRBV7-9	.	TGTGCCAGCAGCTCCACAGGGATAACGGGACAGGGGGCGGGTGAGCAGTTCTTC	CASSSTGITGQGAGEQFF
TRBJ2-1	TRBD2	TRBV7-2	once	TGTGCCAGCAGCTCGACTAGCGGGGGGGGTTACAATGAGCAGTTCTTC	CASSSTSGGGYNEQFF
TRBJ2-7	TRBD1	TRBV5-1	.	TGCGCCAGCAGCGGACAGGGGGCGGAGTACGAGCAGTACTTC	CASSGQGAEYEQYF